The present T cell receptor beta chain was sequenced within a study of cytomegalovirus exposure and HLA in healthy donors. Study results and limitations: Some TCR beta chains (164 of them) were listed as cytomegalovirus-associated. Solely CMV serostatus was available to characterize immune exposure.

A word on this clone: Its antigen is undetermined.

Primers: 60 Vbeta forward and 13 Jbeta reverse. Sequencing used immunoSEQ multiplex PCR; TCRdb keeps in-frame clones, though not all of them. Here the sample spans approximately 200,000 clones, 70% to 90% being singletons. Germline CDR1 is SGHNT and CDR2 is YENEEA. Trimming left V 6 bases short and J 2 bases short, with 8 bases between. The CDR3 covers 13 residues. The donors were healthy bone marrow donors. The rearrangement uses TRBV11-3 and TRBJ1-3, with D possibly TRBD1 on 5 matching bases. Sequencing was done on a sample of PBMCs. This clonotype originated in a woman aged 18-30 years in good health and CMV-seropositive. Written as DNA, the CDR3 is TGTGCCAGCAGGACAGAGACTGGAAACACCATATATTTT. This codes for CASRTETGNTIYF.